This T cell receptor (beta chain) was documented in a study of shared clonotypes between healthy human individuals. In the authors' workflow: With immunoSEQ giving junction-only sequences and no quality scores, filtering differed. Repertoires were generated with immunoSEQ multiplex PCR, while TCRdb's copy carries only in-frame clones and drops some. The V and J calls and clone size come from that table; D and trimming were worked out from the DNA. The sample gives approximately 2,000,000 clones, just over 90% of which show up once; more than 1.5% is in the top ten. V lost 2 bases and J 0 bases, leaving 9 bases between the germline ends. This CDR3 has 15 amino acids. Germline CDR1 reads MDHEN; CDR2 reads SYDVKM. Terminally differentiated effector memory CD45RA+ cells were left out of the naive CD8 fraction, which was CD45RO-negative and positively selected for CCR7.

The sequenced material came from naive CD8+ T cells from PBMCs. The TCR originated in a man between 18 and 29 years old in good health. Some clones in this sample may be carry-over from other donors' samples. The chain uses TRBV28 and TRBJ2-3, with D possibly matching TRBD1 (5 bases). The CDR3 reads CASSLGHSSTDTQYF. In nucleotides, the CDR3 is TGTGCCAGCAGTTTAGGACACTCAAGCACAGATACGCAGTATTTT. Variable domain in full (rest from reference TRBV28 and TRBJ2-3): DVKVTQSSRYLVKRTGEKVFLECVQDMDHENMFWYRQDPGLGLRLIYFSYDVKMKEKGDIPEGYSVSREKKERFSLILESASTNQTSMYLCASSLGHSSTDTQYFGPGTRLTVL.